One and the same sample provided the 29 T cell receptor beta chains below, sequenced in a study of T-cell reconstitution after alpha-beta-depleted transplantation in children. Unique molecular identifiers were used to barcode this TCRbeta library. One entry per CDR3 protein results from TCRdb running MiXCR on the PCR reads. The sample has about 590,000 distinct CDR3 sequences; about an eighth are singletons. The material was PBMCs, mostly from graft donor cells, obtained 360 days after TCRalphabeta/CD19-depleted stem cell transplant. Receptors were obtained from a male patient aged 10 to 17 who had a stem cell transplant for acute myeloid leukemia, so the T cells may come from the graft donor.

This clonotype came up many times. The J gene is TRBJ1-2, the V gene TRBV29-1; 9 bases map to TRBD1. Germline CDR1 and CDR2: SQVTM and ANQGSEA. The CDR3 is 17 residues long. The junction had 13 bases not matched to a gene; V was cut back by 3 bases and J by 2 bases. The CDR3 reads CSVDWGFFGQGNYGYTF. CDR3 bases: TGCAGCGTTGACTGGGGATTCTTCGGACAGGGGAACTATGGCTACACCTTC.

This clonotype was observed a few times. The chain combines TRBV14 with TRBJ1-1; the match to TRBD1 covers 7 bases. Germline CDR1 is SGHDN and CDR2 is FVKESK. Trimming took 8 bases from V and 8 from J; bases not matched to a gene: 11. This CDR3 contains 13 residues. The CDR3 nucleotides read TGTGCCAGCCAGGACAGGATACGAAGAGAAGCTTTCTTT. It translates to CASQDRIRREAFF.

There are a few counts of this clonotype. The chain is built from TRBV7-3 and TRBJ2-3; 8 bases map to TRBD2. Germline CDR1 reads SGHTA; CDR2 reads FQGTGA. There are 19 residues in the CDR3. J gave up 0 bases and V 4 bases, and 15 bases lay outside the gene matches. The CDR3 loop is CASSSSPGLVTPSTDTQYF. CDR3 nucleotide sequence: TGTGCCAGCAGCTCATCCCCGGGACTAGTGACACCTAGCACAGATACGCAGTATTTT.

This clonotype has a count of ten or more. CDR3 amino acids: CASSLGYTGELFF. CDR3 bases: TGTGCCAGCAGCTTAGGCTACACCGGGGAGCTGTTTTTT. The V and J genes are TRBV7-2 and TRBJ2-2; D call uncertain. With 1 base removed from V and 3 bases from J, the gap between germline ends came to 3 bases. The CDR3 contains 13 residues. Looked up from germline, CDR1 is SGHTA and CDR2 is FQGNSA.

The CDR3 DNA sequence: TGTGCCAGCGAGACGGCGGGTATCCACGAGCAGTACTTC. Translation: CASETAGIHEQYF. This chain uses TRBV2 with TRBJ2-7, with D tentatively TRBD2 (5 bases). This CDR3 contains 13 residues. V lost 8 bases and J 5 bases, leaving 16 bases between the germline ends. Germline loops: CDR1 SNHLY, CDR2 FYNNEI.

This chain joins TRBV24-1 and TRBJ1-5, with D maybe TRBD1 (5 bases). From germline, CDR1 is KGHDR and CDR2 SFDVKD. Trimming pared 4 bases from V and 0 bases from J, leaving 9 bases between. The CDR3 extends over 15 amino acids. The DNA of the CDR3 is TGTGCCACCAGTGAACCACAGGATAGCAATCAGCCCCAGCATTTT. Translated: CATSEPQDSNQPQHF.

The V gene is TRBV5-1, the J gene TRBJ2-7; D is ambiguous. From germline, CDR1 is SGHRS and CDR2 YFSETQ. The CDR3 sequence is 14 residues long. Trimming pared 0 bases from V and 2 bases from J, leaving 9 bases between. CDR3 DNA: TGCGCCAGCAGCTTGGGGGTGCCAGCCTACGAGCAGTACTTC. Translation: CASSLGVPAYEQYF. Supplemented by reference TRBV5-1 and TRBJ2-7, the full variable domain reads KAGVTQTPRYLIKTRGQQVTLSCSPISGHRSVSWYQQTPGQGLQFLFEYFSETQRNKGNFPGRFSGRQFSNSRSEMNVSTLELGDSALYLCASSLGVPAYEQYFGPGTRLTVT.

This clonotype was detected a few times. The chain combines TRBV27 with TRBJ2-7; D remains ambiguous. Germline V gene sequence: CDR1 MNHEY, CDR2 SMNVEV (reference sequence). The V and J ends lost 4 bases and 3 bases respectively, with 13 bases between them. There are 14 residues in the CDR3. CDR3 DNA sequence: TGTGCCAGCAGTTCGGAATTCCCTGACTACGAGCAGTACTTC. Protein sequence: CASSSEFPDYEQYF.

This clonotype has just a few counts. Here the CDR3 reads CASRAVTDTQYF. The CDR3 DNA reads as TGTGCCAGCCGGGCGGTCACAGATACGCAGTATTTT. V is TRBV7-2 and J is TRBJ2-3; D uncertain. V lost 8 bases and J lost 2, with 8 bases in between. CDR3 length: 12 residues. CDR1 and CDR2 from the germline V gene are SGHTA and FQGNSA. Full variable domain (missing parts from reference TRBV7-2 and TRBJ2-3): GAGVSQSPSNKVTEKGKDVELRCDPISGHTALYWYRQSLGQGLEFLIYFQGNSAPDKSGLPSDRFSAERTGGSVSTLTIQRTQQEDSAVYLCASRAVTDTQYFGPGTRLTVL.

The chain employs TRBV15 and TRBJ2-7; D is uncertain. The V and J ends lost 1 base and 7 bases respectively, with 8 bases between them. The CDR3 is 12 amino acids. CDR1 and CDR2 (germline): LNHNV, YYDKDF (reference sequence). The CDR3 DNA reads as TGTGCCACCAGCAGAGGTACCCAGGAGCAGTACTTC. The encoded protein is CATSRGTQEQYF.

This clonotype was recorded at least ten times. The CDR3 sequence: CASSQGEQNSYEQYF. CDR3 coding DNA: TGCGCCAGCAGCCAAGGGGAACAGAACTCCTACGAGCAGTACTTC. The chain employs TRBV4-3 and TRBJ2-7; D is undetermined. V was pared by 1 base and J by 0 bases, with 10 bases between. The CDR3 length is 15 residues. Germline V gives CDR1 LGHNA, CDR2 YSLEER.

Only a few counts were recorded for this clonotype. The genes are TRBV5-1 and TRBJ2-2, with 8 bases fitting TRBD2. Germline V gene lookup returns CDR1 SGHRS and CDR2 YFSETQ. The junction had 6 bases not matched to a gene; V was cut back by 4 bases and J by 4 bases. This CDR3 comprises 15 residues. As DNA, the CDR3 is TGCGCCAGCAGCATTAGCGGGAAGGGCACCGGGGAGCTGTTTTTT. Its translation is CASSISGKGTGELFF.

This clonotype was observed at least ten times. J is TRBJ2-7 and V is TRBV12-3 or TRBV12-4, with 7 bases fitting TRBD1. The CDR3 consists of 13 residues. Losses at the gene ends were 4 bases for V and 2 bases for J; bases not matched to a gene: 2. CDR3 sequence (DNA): TGTGCCAGCAGTTGGGACAGAGCCTACGAGCAGTACTTC. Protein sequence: CASSWDRAYEQYF.

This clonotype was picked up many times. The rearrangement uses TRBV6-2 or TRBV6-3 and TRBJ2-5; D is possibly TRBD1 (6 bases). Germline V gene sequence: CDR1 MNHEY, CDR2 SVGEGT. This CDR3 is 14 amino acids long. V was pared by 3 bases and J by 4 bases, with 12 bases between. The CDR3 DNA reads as TGTGCCAGCAGTTATAGGACAGACATAGAGACCCAGTACTTC. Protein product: CASSYRTDIETQYF.

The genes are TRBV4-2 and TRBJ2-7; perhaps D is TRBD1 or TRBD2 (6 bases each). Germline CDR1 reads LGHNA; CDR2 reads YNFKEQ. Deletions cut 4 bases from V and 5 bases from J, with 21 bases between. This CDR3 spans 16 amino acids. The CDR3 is CASSPLDDRRGDEQYF. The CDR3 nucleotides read TGTGCCAGCAGCCCGCTTGATGACAGGAGGGGCGACGAGCAGTACTTC.

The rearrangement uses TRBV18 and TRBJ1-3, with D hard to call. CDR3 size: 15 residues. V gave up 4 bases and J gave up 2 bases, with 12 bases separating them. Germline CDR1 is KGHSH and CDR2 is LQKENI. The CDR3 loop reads CASSLYRAPGNTIYF. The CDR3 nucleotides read TGTGCCAGCTCACTTTATAGGGCGCCTGGAAACACCATATATTTT. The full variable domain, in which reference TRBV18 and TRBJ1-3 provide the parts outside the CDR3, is NAGVMQNPRHLVRRRGQEARLRCSPMKGHSHVYWYRQLPEEGLKFMVYLQKENIIDESGMPKERFSAEFPKEGPSILRIQQVVRGDSAAYFCASSLYRAPGNTIYFGEGSWLTVV.

This CDR3 is CASSPTGPYETQYF. The CDR3 region has the DNA TGTGCCAGCTCACCAACGGGACCCTACGAGACCCAGTACTTC. The rearrangement uses TRBV18 and TRBJ2-5, with D perhaps TRBD1 or TRBD2 (5 bases each). Germline assignment: CDR1 KGHSH and CDR2 LQKENI. The CDR3 loop spans 14 amino acids. V was shortened by 2 bases and J by 5 bases, with 12 bases between the two germline ends.

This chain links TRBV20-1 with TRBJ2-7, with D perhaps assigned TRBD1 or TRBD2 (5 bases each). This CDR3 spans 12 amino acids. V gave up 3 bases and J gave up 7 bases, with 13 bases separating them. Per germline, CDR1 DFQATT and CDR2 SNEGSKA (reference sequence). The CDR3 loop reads CSASVGGTEQYF. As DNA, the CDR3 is TGCAGTGCTAGCGTCGGTGGGACGGAGCAGTACTTC.

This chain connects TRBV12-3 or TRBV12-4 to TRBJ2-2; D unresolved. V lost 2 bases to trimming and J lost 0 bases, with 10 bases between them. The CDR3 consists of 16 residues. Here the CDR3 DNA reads TGTGCCAGCAGTTTACGAGACATCGCGAACACCGGGGAGCTGTTTTTT. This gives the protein CASSLRDIANTGELFF.

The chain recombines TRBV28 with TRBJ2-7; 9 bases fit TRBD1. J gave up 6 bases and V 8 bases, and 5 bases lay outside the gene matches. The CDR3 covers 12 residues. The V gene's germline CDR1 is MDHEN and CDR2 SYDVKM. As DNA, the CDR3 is TGTGCCAGCTTTGACAGGGGGATCGAGCAGTACTTC. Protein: CASFDRGIEQYF. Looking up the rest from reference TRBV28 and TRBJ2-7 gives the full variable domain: DVKVTQSSRYLVKRTGEKVFLECVQDMDHENMFWYRQDPGLGLRLIYFSYDVKMKEKGDIPEGYSVSREKKERFSLILESASTNQTSMYLCASFDRGIEQYFGPGTRLTVT.

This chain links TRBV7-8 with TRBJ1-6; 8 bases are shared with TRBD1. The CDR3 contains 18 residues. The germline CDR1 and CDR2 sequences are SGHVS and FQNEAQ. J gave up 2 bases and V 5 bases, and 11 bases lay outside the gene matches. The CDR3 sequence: CASSPPTGDGTYNSPLHF. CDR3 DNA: TGTGCCAGCAGCCCTCCGACAGGGGACGGAACCTATAATTCACCCCTCCACTTT.

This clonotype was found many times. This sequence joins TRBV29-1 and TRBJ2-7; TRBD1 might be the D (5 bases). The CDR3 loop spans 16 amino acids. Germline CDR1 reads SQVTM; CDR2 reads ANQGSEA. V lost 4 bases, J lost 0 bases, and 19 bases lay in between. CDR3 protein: CSVVARVGPFSYEQYF. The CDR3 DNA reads TGCAGCGTTGTGGCCCGGGTGGGGCCATTCTCCTACGAGCAGTACTTC.

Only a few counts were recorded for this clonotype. In DNA form, the CDR3 reads TGCGCCAGCAGCTTACTAGCGGGAGGTCCCCAAGAGACCCAGTACTTC. It specifies CASSLLAGGPQETQYF. The J gene is TRBJ2-5, the V gene TRBV5-1; 12 bases are shared with TRBD2. Germline V gene lookup returns CDR1 SGHRS and CDR2 YFSETQ. This CDR3 region has 16 residues. V trimming: 2 bases; J trimming: 1 base; junction bases outside the gene matches: 3.

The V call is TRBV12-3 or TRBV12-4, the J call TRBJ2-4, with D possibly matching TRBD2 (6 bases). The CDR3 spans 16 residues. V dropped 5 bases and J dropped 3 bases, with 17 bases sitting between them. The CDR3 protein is CASSQREFEGKNIQYF. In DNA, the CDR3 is TGTGCCAGCAGTCAACGGGAGTTCGAGGGCAAAAACATTCAGTACTTC.

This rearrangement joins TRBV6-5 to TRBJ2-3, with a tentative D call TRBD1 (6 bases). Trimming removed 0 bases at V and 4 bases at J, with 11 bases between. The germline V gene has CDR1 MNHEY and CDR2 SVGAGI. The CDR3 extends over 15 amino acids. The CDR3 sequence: CASSYSGQPPDTQYF. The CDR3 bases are TGTGCCAGCAGTTACTCCGGACAGCCTCCAGATACGCAGTATTTT.

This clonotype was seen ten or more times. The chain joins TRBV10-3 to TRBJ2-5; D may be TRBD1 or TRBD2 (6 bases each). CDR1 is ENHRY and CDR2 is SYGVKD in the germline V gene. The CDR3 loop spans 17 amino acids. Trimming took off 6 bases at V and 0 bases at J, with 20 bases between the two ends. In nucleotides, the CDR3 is TGTGCCATCAGCAGACAGGAGGGGGGACTTAACCAAGAGACCCAGTACTTC. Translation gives CAISRQEGGLNQETQYF.

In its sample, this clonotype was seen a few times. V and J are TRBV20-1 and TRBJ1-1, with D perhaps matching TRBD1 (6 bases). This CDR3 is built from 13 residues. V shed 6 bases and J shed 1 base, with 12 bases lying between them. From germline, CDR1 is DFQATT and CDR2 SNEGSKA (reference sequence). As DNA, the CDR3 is TGCAGTGCCCAAAAGGGGGGGAACACTGAAGCTTTCTTT. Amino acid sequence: CSAQKGGNTEAFF.

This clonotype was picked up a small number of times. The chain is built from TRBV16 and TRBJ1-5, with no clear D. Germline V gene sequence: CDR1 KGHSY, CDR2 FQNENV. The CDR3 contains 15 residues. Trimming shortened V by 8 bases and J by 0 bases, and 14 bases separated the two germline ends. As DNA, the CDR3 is TGTGCCAGCCGCGCTCCGGGCTATAGCAATCAGCCCCAGCATTTT. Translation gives CASRAPGYSNQPQHF.

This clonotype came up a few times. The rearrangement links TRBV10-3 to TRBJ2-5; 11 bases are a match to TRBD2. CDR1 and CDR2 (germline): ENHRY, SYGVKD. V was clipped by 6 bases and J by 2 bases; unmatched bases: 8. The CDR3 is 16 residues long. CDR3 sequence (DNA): TGTGCCATCAGGGAAGGACTAGCGGGTGGGCAAGAGACCCAGTACTTC. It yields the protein CAIREGLAGGQETQYF.